Given below is one TCR beta chain in context. Antigen: not known. With UMI labels, 5' RACE was used to prepare the TRB cDNA libraries. TCRdb reprocessed the 5' RACE reads and reports one entry per CDR3 protein, with no DNA. The sample holds more than 40,000 distinct CDR3 sequences. Germline V gene lookup returns CDR1 SGHRS and CDR2 YFSETQ. The CDR3 extends over 13 amino acids. These data originate in a study of CXCR3-negative and CXCR3-positive naive CD8 T cells. Whole-study findings and limits: The naive subsets expressed comparable surface CD5, and the authors inferred TCR strength from TRB CDR3 properties. Memory cells showed distinct TRBV-TRBJ patterns, while the two naive subsets matched. Freshly isolated PBMCs were used in most assays, given partial CXCR3 loss after freezing.

This chain links TRBV5-1 with TRBJ2-7; TCRdb's D call, TRBD2, is unchecked because there is no DNA. The sequencing sample was made of naive CXCR3- CD8+ T cells from blood. Subset of the sample: CD45RO-CCR7+CD27+CD95- naive CD8+ T cells lacking CXCR3 (TNR3-). The TCR originated in a human donor in good health. Some clones in this sample may be carry-over from other donors' samples. CDR3 sequence: CASSLTGRDEQYF. The entire variable domain, with the rest obtained from reference TRBV5-1 and TRBJ2-7, is as follows: KAGVTQTPRYLIKTRGQQVTLSCSPISGHRSVSWYQQTPGQGLQFLFEYFSETQRNKGNFPGRFSGRQFSNSRSEMNVSTLELGDSALYLCASSLTGRDEQYFGPGTRLTVT.